Sequencing of this T cell receptor beta chain was carried out in a study of OX40 agonist ivuxolimab in advanced cancers. In the study overall: Patient treatment consisted of intravenous ivuxolimab administration every 2 weeks at 0.01 to 10 mg/kg.

Study-level findings and limits: The study found that CD8+ T cells averaged more expanded clones than CD4+. In a subset of nonresponders, normalized T-cell clonal expansion was also low.

The CDR3 totals 12 residues. The germline gives CDR1 MGHRA, CDR2 YSYEKL. The V and J ends lost 2 bases and 7 bases respectively, with 9 bases between them. Turning to this clone: Its antigen is undetermined.

This table comes from immunoSEQ multiplex PCR, and its TCRdb copy is limited to in-frame clones, with some not included. The sample has tens of thousands of clones, 87% seen once. The source is an adult with an advanced solid tumor such as melanoma, head and neck, liver or kidney cancer. This chain joins TRBV4-1 and TRBJ2-7; no reliable D call. This specimen was CD4+ or CD8+ T cells sorted from blood, taken in a trial of the OX40 agonist ivuxolimab. CDR3 sequence reads: CASSQILEEQYF. The CDR3 nucleotides read TGCGCCAGCAGCCAAATATTGGAAGAGCAGTACTTC.